These 27 T cell receptor beta chains came from one sample sequenced in a study of T cell responses to AZD1222 COVID-19 vaccine. Here immunoSEQ multiplex PCR was the method, and the copy in TCRdb shows in-frame clones only, minus some. The table has fewer than 110,000 clones, roughly 90% seen once. Sequenced here: peripheral blood, sampled on day 0 of AZD1222 vaccination. These receptors all come from an adult in good health.

The chain is built from TRBV7-8 and TRBJ1-3; D call uncertain. The V end lost 5 bases, the J end lost 3 bases, and 2 bases lay between the germline ends. The CDR3 is made up of 11 amino acids. Germline assignment: CDR1 SGHVS and CDR2 FQNEAQ. This CDR3 reads CASSLGNTIYF. The CDR3 DNA is TGTGCCAGCAGCCTTGGAAACACCATATATTTT. The variable domain in full, completed from reference TRBV7-8 and TRBJ1-3, reads GAGVSQSPRYKVAKRGQDVALRCDPISGHVSLFWYQQALGQGPEFLTYFQNEAQLDKSGLPSDRFFAERPEGSVSTLKIQRTQQEDSAVYLCASSLGNTIYFGEGSWLTVV.

J is TRBJ2-7 and V is TRBV5-4; TRBD1 is a possible D gene (6 bases). V lost 2 bases and J lost 1, with 13 bases in between. The germline CDR1 and CDR2 sequences are SGHNT and YYREEE (reference sequence). The CDR3 totals 15 residues. CDR3: CASSFTGSRSYEQYF. CDR3 DNA sequence: TGTGCCAGCAGCTTCACAGGGTCGCGGTCCTACGAGCAGTACTTC.

The J gene is TRBJ2-7, the V gene TRBV20-1; tentatively, D is TRBD1 (6 bases). Germline CDR1 reads DFQATT; CDR2 reads SNEGSKA (reference sequence). Trimming removed 6 bases at V and 4 bases at J, with 10 bases between. The CDR3 length is 11 residues. CDR3 in amino acids: CSALQGYEQYF. CDR3 nucleotides: TGCAGTGCGTTACAGGGTTACGAGCAGTACTTC.

J is TRBJ2-5 and V is TRBV24-1; 10 bases line up with TRBD1. After removal of 3 bases from V and 5 bases from J, the junction contained 5 bases not matched to a gene. The V gene's germline CDR1 is KGHDR and CDR2 SFDVKD. The CDR3 is 15 residues long. The DNA of the CDR3 is TGTGCCACCAGTGATACTAGACAGGGGGCGGAGACCCAGTACTTC. Protein product: CATSDTRQGAETQYF.

The V call is TRBV6-2 or TRBV6-3, the J call TRBJ1-3, with TRBD1 matching over 10 bases. The germline CDR1 and CDR2 sequences are MNHEY and SVGEGT. V lost 4 bases, J lost 5 bases, and 5 bases stayed unmatched. This CDR3 comprises 15 residues. The CDR3 is CASSSRTGGRNTIYF. CDR3 DNA: TGTGCCAGCAGTTCCCGGACAGGGGGGAGAAACACCATATATTTT.

The chain links TRBV7-9 to TRBJ2-5; unclear D gene. Between the trimmed V and J ends, which lost 2 bases and 5 bases, there was a span of 6 bases. Germline-derived CDR1 and CDR2 are SEHNR and FQNEAQ (reference sequence). The CDR3 spans 12 residues. The CDR3 is CASSLRLETQYF. The CDR3 DNA sequence: TGTGCCAGCAGCTTAAGGCTTGAGACCCAGTACTTC.

The chain has TRBV15 and TRBJ2-1; TRBD2 aligns across 14 bases. Trimming cost V 6 bases and J 8 bases; bases outside gene matches: 6. CDR3 length equals 15 residues. Germline V CDR1 and CDR2: LNHNV, YYDKDF (reference sequence). The CDR3 reads CATRSGLAGGHEQFF. The CDR3 DNA reads TGTGCCACCAGATCTGGACTAGCGGGAGGCCATGAGCAGTTCTTC.

The gene calls are TRBV24-1 and TRBJ2-3, with 7 bases aligning to TRBD1. CDR3 length equals 13 residues. V lost 11 bases and J lost 0; bases outside the gene matches: 4. CDR1 is KGHDR, CDR2 SFDVKD, per germline. The CDR3 here is CAIRDRSTDTQYF. The CDR3 nucleotides are TGTGCCATCCGGGACAGAAGCACAGATACGCAGTATTTT.

The chain's CDR3 is CAWSSTLTRLAVYNEQFF. The CDR3 DNA follows: TGTGCCTGGAGTTCTACTCTAACTCGACTAGCGGTCTACAATGAGCAGTTCTTC. The rearrangement links TRBV30 to TRBJ2-1; TRBD2 matches at 9 bases. This CDR3 spans 18 amino acids. From germline, CDR1 is GTSNPN and CDR2 SVGIG (reference sequence). Unmatched junction bases numbered 14, after V lost 2 bases and J lost 3 bases.

The chain recombines TRBV28 with TRBJ2-1; 9 bases align to TRBD2. Germline values: CDR1 MDHEN, CDR2 SYDVKM. The CDR3 is 16 residues long. After removal of 6 bases from V and 5 bases from J, the junction contained 11 bases not matched to a gene. CDR3 region: CASSPLPSGNNNEQFF. DNA of the CDR3: TGTGCCAGCAGCCCCCTTCCTAGCGGGAACAACAATGAGCAGTTCTTC.

CDR3 sequence: CATSAGQGNYGYTF. CDR3 bases: TGTGCCACCAGTGCAGGACAGGGTAACTATGGCTACACCTTC. This chain uses TRBV24-1 with TRBJ1-2; TRBD1 aligns across 8 bases. The V and J ends lost 5 bases and 1 base, in that order; junction bases with no gene match: 2. Germline CDR1 is KGHDR and CDR2 is SFDVKD. The CDR3 sequence is 14 residues long.

The chain joins TRBV7-3 to TRBJ2-7, with D hard to call. Germline V gene sequence: CDR1 SGHTA, CDR2 FQGTGA. The V and J ends lost 2 bases and 5 bases respectively, with 13 bases between them. The CDR3 runs to 14 residues. CDR3 in amino acids: CASSLVAESHEQYF. The CDR3 region has the DNA TGTGCCAGCAGCTTAGTGGCAGAAAGCCACGAGCAGTACTTC.

The genes are TRBV6-5 and TRBJ1-1; 7 positions agree with TRBD1. Trimming at V came to 8 bases and at J to 2 bases, leaving 5 bases not matched to a gene. The CDR3 spans 13 residues. Germline CDR1 is MNHEY and CDR2 is SVGAGI. Here the CDR3 reads CASPRTGNTEAFF. For the CDR3, the DNA is TGTGCCAGCCCGAGGACAGGCAACACTGAAGCTTTCTTT.

V is TRBV14 and J is TRBJ1-2, with D unclear. This CDR3 spans 13 amino acids. V was cut by 0 bases and J by 2 bases, with 4 bases left in between. CDR1 and CDR2 (germline): SGHDN, FVKESK. This CDR3 is CASSQEVNYGYTF. DNA for the CDR3: TGTGCCAGCAGCCAAGAAGTGAACTATGGCTACACCTTC.

V gene TRBV5-1 combines with J gene TRBJ1-4; a possible D gene is TRBD1 (6 bases). The CDR3 consists of 15 residues. Germline V gene sequence: CDR1 SGHRS, CDR2 YFSETQ. Trimming took 0 bases from V and 6 from J, leaving 12 bases between them. CDR3 DNA: TGCGCCAGCAGCTTGGAAGGCAGGGGTGATGAAAAACTGTTTTTT. This gives the protein CASSLEGRGDEKLFF.

The genes are TRBV6-2 or TRBV6-3 and TRBJ2-7, with 7 bases lining up with TRBD2. Trimming took 5 bases from V and 4 from J; bases not matched to a gene: 14. Germline values: CDR1 MNHEY, CDR2 SVGEGT. The CDR3 loop spans 16 amino acids. CDR3 in DNA: TGTGCCAGCAGTCCCGAGACTAGCTTTCACGGTTACGAGCAGTACTTC. Translated: CASSPETSFHGYEQYF.

V and J are TRBV4-3 and TRBJ1-2; D is possibly TRBD1 (5 bases). This CDR3 comprises 15 residues. CDR1 and CDR2 from the germline V gene are LGHNA and YSLEER. Between the trimmed V and J ends, which lost 0 bases and 3 bases, there was a span of 11 bases. CDR3 in amino acids: CASSQDEGRYYGYTF. The CDR3 DNA follows: TGCGCCAGCAGCCAAGACGAGGGGCGATACTATGGCTACACCTTC.

The J gene is TRBJ2-5, the V gene TRBV7-9; D gene ambiguous. Germline V CDR1 and CDR2: SEHNR, FQNEAQ (reference sequence). CDR3 length: 13 residues. The ends were cut back, 5 bases at V and 1 base at J, with 8 bases in the middle. DNA for the CDR3: TGTGCCAGCAGCACCGGCGGCCAAGAGACCCAGTACTTC. Translation: CASSTGGQETQYF.

This rearrangement joins TRBV7-2 to TRBJ1-3; no definite D call. The length of the CDR3 is 13 residues. Germline V CDR1 and CDR2: SGHTA, FQGNSA. Trimming took 1 base from V and 7 from J, leaving 8 bases between them. Here the CDR3 reads CASSLVNKNTIYF. The DNA for the CDR3 is TGTGCCAGCAGCTTAGTTAATAAGAACACCATATATTTT.

The chain links TRBV25-1 to TRBJ2-5; 7 bases map to TRBD1. CDR1 is MGHDK, CDR2 SYGVNS, per germline. The ends lost 5 bases at V and 1 base at J; junction bases unmatched: 7. This CDR3 has 15 residues. In DNA form, the CDR3 reads TGTGCCAGCAGTACCAGACAGGGCCTCCAAGAGACCCAGTACTTC. It translates to CASSTRQGLQETQYF.

The rearrangement joins TRBV28 to TRBJ2-7, with TRBD1 identical over 9 bases. Looked up from germline, CDR1 is MDHEN and CDR2 is SYDVKM. The CDR3 loop spans 16 amino acids. V was clipped by 8 bases and J by 3 bases; unmatched bases: 14. CDR3 nucleotides: TGTGCCAGCTCTTCCTCGGACAGGGGTAGAAGCTACGAGCAGTACTTC. Translating it yields CASSSSDRGRSYEQYF.

This clone was recorded only once. This rearrangement joins TRBV9 to TRBJ2-5; TRBD1 aligns across 7 bases. Trimming removed 4 bases from V and 4 bases from J; junction bases left unmatched: 7. In germline, CDR1 is SGDLS, CDR2 YYNGEE. There are 14 residues in the CDR3. As DNA, the CDR3 is TGTGCCAGCAGCCTAGACAGGGACCGAGAGACCCAGTACTTC. It specifies CASSLDRDRETQYF. Complete variable domain (other parts from reference TRBV9 and TRBJ2-5): DSGVTQTPKHLITATGQRVTLRCSPRSGDLSVYWYQQSLDQGLQFLIQYYNGEERAKGNILERFSAQQFPDLHSELNLSSLELGDSALYFCASSLDRDRETQYFGPGTRLLVL.

The CDR3 spells CASSPQGSQPQHF. The CDR3, as DNA: TGTGCCAGCAGTCCACAGGGGAGTCAGCCCCAGCATTTT. The V call is TRBV6-2 or TRBV6-3, the J call TRBJ1-5, with 7 bases fitting TRBD1. The V gene end was trimmed by 5 bases and the J gene end by 6 bases; junction bases not matched to a gene: 4. The CDR3 totals 13 residues. In germline, CDR1 is MNHEY, CDR2 SVGEGT.

The chain joins TRBV14 to TRBJ1-1, with no clear D. The CDR3 loop spans 13 amino acids. The germline CDR1 and CDR2 sequences are SGHDN and FVKESK. The V and J ends lost 1 base and 2 bases respectively, with 5 bases between them. The CDR3 is CASSQGYNTEAFF. The CDR3 nucleotides read TGTGCCAGCAGCCAAGGGTACAACACTGAAGCTTTCTTT. The whole variable domain, filled in from reference TRBV14 and TRBJ1-1, reads EAGVTQFPSHSVIEKGQTVTLRCDPISGHDNLYWYRRVMGKEIKFLLHFVKESKQDESGMPNNRFLAERTGGTYSTLKVQPAELEDSGVYFCASSQGYNTEAFFGQGTRLTVV.

The J gene is TRBJ2-7, the V gene TRBV6-5, with a weak D call TRBD2 (6 bases). Germline values: CDR1 MNHEY, CDR2 SVGAGI. V was shortened by 2 bases and J by 3 bases, with 14 bases between the two germline ends. The CDR3 length is 15 residues. The CDR3: CASSYTPAEGYEQYF. The CDR3 DNA reads as TGTGCCAGCAGTTACACACCTGCGGAGGGCTACGAGCAGTACTTC.

The chain has TRBV12-3 or TRBV12-4 and TRBJ1-5; D uncertain. V was cut by 3 bases and J by 5 bases, with 8 bases left in between. The CDR3 extends over 13 amino acids. The CDR3 coding sequence is TGTGCCAGCAGTTTTCGCGGTTATCAGCCCCAGCATTTT. It encodes CASSFRGYQPQHF.

The J gene is TRBJ2-3, the V gene TRBV9, with 7 bases fitting TRBD2. The CDR3 is 15 residues long. The J segment lost 4 bases and the V segment lost 7 bases, leaving 12 bases of the junction unmatched. Per the germline V gene, CDR1 is SGDLS and CDR2 is YYNGEE. The CDR3 DNA follows: TGTGCCAGCGGATCTCGCCGCGGGGGACCAGATACGCAGTATTTT. Translating it yields CASGSRRGGPDTQYF. Full variable domain (rest looked up from reference TRBV9 and TRBJ2-3): DSGVTQTPKHLITATGQRVTLRCSPRSGDLSVYWYQQSLDQGLQFLIQYYNGEERAKGNILERFSAQQFPDLHSELNLSSLELGDSALYFCASGSRRGGPDTQYFGPGTRLTVL.